This T cell receptor (beta chain) emerged from a study of identical twins. V lost 0 bases, J lost 4 bases, and 13 bases stayed unmatched. Per the germline V gene, CDR1 is MGHRA and CDR2 is YSYEKL. The CDR3 is made up of 18 amino acids. TCRdb used MiXCR to reprocess the 5' RACE reads, holding one entry per CDR3 protein. Seen here are 400,000 to 550,000 distinct CDR3 sequences, around 15% observed once, and the top ten hold approximately 1%. At least ten counts were recorded for this clonotype. The same data also went into a second study, on yellow fever vaccine responses in identical twins.

This receptor was obtained from a woman aged 18 to 35 in good health. V usage is TRBV4-1 and J usage is TRBJ2-3; 7 nucleotides line up with TRBD2. Sequenced material: CD4+ T cells sorted from blood. In nucleotides, the CDR3 is TGCGCCAGCAGCCAAGACTTCCCCCGACTAGCAGTCCCAGATACGCAGTATTTT. Protein sequence: CASSQDFPRLAVPDTQYF.